This T cell receptor beta chain was recovered during a study of T cells in Graves' hyperthyroidism and ophthalmopathy. This clonotype was observed at least ten times. CDR3 length: 14 amino acids. Germline V CDR1 and CDR2: DFQATT, SNEGSKA (reference sequence). V lost 4 bases, J lost 4 bases, and 13 bases lay in between. Orbital computed tomography and thyroid ultrasound, together with serum TRAb and thyroxine and clinical symptoms, were used for diagnoses. From RNA transcripts, TCR beta CDR3 regions were amplified. A first-round RT-PCR of the TCR CDR3 used the HTBI primer set. Each CDR3 protein is one row after TCRdb ran MiXCR on the multiplex PCR reads. The sample lists 300,000 to 400,000 distinct CDR3 sequences, 13% seen once, with 9.2% in the top ten.

The genes are TRBV20-1 and TRBJ2-2, with D tentatively TRBD2 (6 bases). Material: blood. This receptor was obtained from a young woman with Graves' hyperthyroidism. The chain's CDR3 is CSATRDLSTGELFF. The DNA for the CDR3 is TGCAGTGCTACCCGGGACTTGAGCACCGGGGAGCTGTTTTTT.